The present T cell receptor (beta chain) was sequenced within a study of T cells after yellow fever vaccination. Template-switching 5'RACE yielded the TCR cDNA; a universal primer site and UMIs were added in the process. TCRdb recomputed calls from the 5' RACE reads with MiXCR, one row per CDR3 protein. This table holds about 320,000 distinct CDR3 sequences, over 3.5% found once. CDR3 size: 18 residues. Germline V gene data show CDR1 as MGHRA and CDR2 as YSYEKL. V was shortened by 0 bases and J by 3 bases, with 17 bases between the two germline ends. The specimen comprised PBMCs, sampled 15 days after the yellow fever booster vaccination. This chain joins TRBV4-1 and TRBJ1-4, with D unclear. This TCR was sampled from a man younger than 30 who received the YFV17D yellow fever vaccine. CDR3 coding DNA: TGCGCCAGCAGCCAAGATCAAATAACGGGGTTATCTAATGAAAAACTGTTTTTT. This codes for CASSQDQITGLSNEKLFF.